This paragraph reports one TCR beta chain. The antigen remains undetermined. This sample is part of a study of T cell responses to AZD1222 COVID-19 vaccine. Broader study findings: Increases in Spike-specific TCR breadth and depth were seen after two AZD1222 doses. Unmutated regions of variants are reportedly targeted by nearly half of spike-specific TCRs. The donor cohort was predominantly white British with a female majority, and clonal diversity may have been underestimated. At 160-218 and 743-854, vaccine-associated CD4 TCRs were dominant, and they spanned spike.

Data came from immunoSEQ multiplex PCR; TCRdb stores just in-frame clones and leaves some out. The sample has about 190,000 clones; 85% to 95% are singletons. The origin of this receptor is an adult in good health. The sample here was peripheral blood, taken on day 0 of AZD1222 vaccination.

CDR3 coding DNA: TGTGCCACCAGCAGAGAAGCAGTAGCATACACCGGGGAGCTGTTTTTT. It encodes CATSREAVAYTGELFF. J is TRBJ2-2 and V is TRBV15, with D hard to call. The CDR3 runs 16 residues. The V end was cut by 0 bases, the J end by 3 bases, with 11 bases between. Germline V CDR1 and CDR2: LNHNV, YYDKDF (reference sequence).